The entry below describes one T cell receptor beta chain. The CDR3 length is 14 residues. Germline assignment: CDR1 MDHEN and CDR2 SYDVKM. The V segment lost 6 bases and the J segment 3 bases; nucleotides outside the gene matches: 7. The data stem from a study of blood T cell repertoires in COVID-19. Study-wide context: T cells, B-cell-depleted T cells, or PBMCs provided the cDNA or gDNA that served as material.

Ages ranged from about 18 to 89 years, with residence in some 25 US areas. Self-reported history from a screening survey and questionnaire set each donor's cohort. Measured with immunoSEQ multiplex PCR; TCRdb has only the in-frame clones, and not every one. The sample gives over 200,000 clones, about nine tenths of which show up once; roughly a sixth is in the top ten. The clonotype originates from a man aged 18 to 35 who had recovered from COVID-19. Sequenced input: PBMCs or T cells enriched from blood (not recorded which). The V call is TRBV28, the J call TRBJ1-1; 7 bases map to TRBD1. The CDR3 region has the DNA TGTGCCAGCAGGATGACAGGGACTTACACTGAAGCTTTCTTT. This encodes CASRMTGTYTEAFF.